These T cell receptor beta chains were read from a single sample in a study of CD8+CD57+ T cells in acquired aplastic anemia. From the reads, TCRdb called clonotypes with MiXCR, one entry per CDR3 protein. The data contain just over 400,000 distinct CDR3 sequences, 55% to 70% of them singletons. The sample taken for sequencing was sorted CD4+, CD8+, or CD8+CD57+ T cells (not recorded which) from PBMCs. The source is a human donor in good health, serving as a control. Both conserved end residues are part of each CDR3. D genes are given only for firm matches. Some rows mark clone size as missing; the rest say once, few, many or name a class of expanded clone.

TRBJ1-4 TRBD1 TRBV5-1 . CASSPTATGAEKLFF TGCGCCAGTAGTCCGACCGCGACAGGGGCCGAAAAACTGTTTTTT
TRBJ1-6 TRBD1 TRBV12-3/TRBV12-4 . CACSEELLTGGNSPLHF TGTGCCTGCAGCGAAGAACTTTTGACAGGGGGCAACTCACCCCTCCACTTT
TRBJ1-2 TRBD1 TRBV12-3/TRBV12-4 . CASSLGTGRGYTF TGTGCCAGCAGTTTAGGGACAGGGAGAGGCTACACCTTC
TRBJ2-2 . TRBV7-3 few CASSLTKASRTGELFF TGTGCCAGCAGCTTAACAAAGGCTAGCCGGACCGGGGAGCTGTTTTTT
TRBJ1-6 TRBD1 TRBV2 . CASGSGQVHFLRPF TGTGCCAGCGGCAGTGGACAGGTGCATTTCCTCCGCCCCTTT
TRBJ1-6 TRBD1 TRBV9 . CASSVRGGGSPLHF TGTGCCAGCAGCGTCAGGGGGGGGGGTTCACCCCTCCACTTT
TRBJ1-4 . TRBV7-2 many CASSLVSGANEKLFF TGTGCCAGCAGCTTAGTGTCGGGGGCTAATGAAAAACTGTTTTTT
TRBJ1-1 TRBD1 TRBV12-3/TRBV12-4 many CASSRRTGVEAFF TGTGCCAGCAGTCGACGGACAGGGGTTGAAGCTTTCTTT
TRBJ2-7 . TRBV29-1 . CSALRDSEQYF TGCAGCGCCCTCAGGGACTCCGAGCAGTACTTC
TRBJ2-1 . TRBV10-3 . CAISESVGEGMGNQQFF TGTGCCATCAGTGAGTCAGTGGGTGAGGGGATGGGCAATCAGCAGTTCTTC
TRBJ1-5 . TRBV24-1 . CATSSGGDQPQHF TGTGCCACCAGTAGCGGGGGGGATCAGCCCCAGCATTTT
TRBJ2-7 . TRBV20-1 . CSATDSSYEQYF TGCAGTGCTACGGACAGCTCCTACGAGCAGTACTTC
TRBJ2-7 . TRBV7-3 . CASSTVTDTYEQYYF TGTGCCAGCAGCACCGTGACAGACACCTACGAGCAGTACTACTTC
TRBJ1-4 TRBD1 TRBV2 once CASSAGTDSDEILFF TGTGCCAGCAGCGCAGGGACAGATAGTGATGAAATCCTGTTTTTT
TRBJ2-6 TRBD1 TRBV14 many CASSQPTGTGGTGANVLTF TGTGCCAGCAGCCAACCAACCGGGACAGGGGGCACTGGGGCCAACGTCCTGACTTTC
TRBJ2-3 TRBD2 TRBV12-5 . CASSLAGRSGGATQYF TGTGCCAGCAGTTTGGCAGGTAGAAGCGGGGGGGCAACGCAGTATTTT
TRBJ2-7 . TRBV7-3 . CASSLAKSDEQYF TGTGCCAGCAGCTTAGCAAAGTCAGACGAGCAGTACTTC
TRBJ1-6 . TRBV19 many CATKTGFSTYNSPLHF TGTGCCACCAAAACAGGGTTTAGCACCTATAATTCACCCCTCCACTTT
TRBJ1-2 . TRBV2 . CASTSVGKEHTF TGTGCCAGCACCTCAGTGGGGAAGGAGCACACCTTC
TRBJ2-1 . TRBV10-3 . CAISESPRGVHEQFF TGTGCCATCAGTGAGTCCCCGCGTGGAGTCCATGAGCAGTTCTTC
TRBJ1-2 TRBD1 TRBV9 many CASSSGGISNYGYTF TGTGCCAGCAGCTCAGGGGGAATCTCCAACTATGGCTACACCTTC
TRBJ1-5 . TRBV7-2 many CASSNHGSNQPQHF TGTGCCAGCAGCAACCACGGGAGCAATCAGCCCCAGCATTTT
TRBJ2-7 . TRBV29-1 . CRFYTGYEQYF TGCCGGTTCTACACAGGCTACGAGCAGTACTTC
TRBJ1-1 TRBD1 TRBV6-6 . CASTRTGVTGAFF TGTGCCAGCACTCGGACAGGTGTCACTGGAGCTTTCTTT
TRBJ2-3 . TRBV9 . CASSRGCSILAQEYF .
TRBJ1-2 TRBD1 TRBV9 . CASSGFKQGMGDYGYTF TGTGCCAGCAGCGGGTTTAAACAGGGGATGGGAGACTATGGCTACACCTTC
TRBJ1-6 . TRBV3-1 many CASSQVDSPLHF TGTGCCAGCAGCCAAGTTGATTCACCCCTCCACTTT
TRBJ2-3 . TRBV9 . CASSAGGGDYNEHTQYF TGTGCCAGCAGCGCCGGAGGGGGGGACTACAATGAGCATACGCAGTATTTT
TRBJ1-1 TRBD1 TRBV25-1 few CASSLGTGNKAFF TGTGCCAGCAGTCTAGGGACAGGGAATAAAGCTTTCTTT
TRBJ1-2 . TRBV5-1 many CASSFPDVGASGYTF TGCGCCAGCAGCTTTCCCGACGTTGGAGCGAGTGGCTACACCTTC
TRBJ1-2 TRBD1 TRBV7-2 . CASSSPTGANYGYTF TGTGCCAGCAGCTCTCCGACAGGGGCTAACTATGGCTACACCTTC